This TCR beta chain was identified during a study of cytomegalovirus exposure and HLA in healthy donors. CDR1 and CDR2 from the germline V gene are GTSNPN and SVGIG (reference sequence). The V end was cut by 3 bases, the J end by 0 bases, with 11 bases between. CDR3 size: 14 residues. Clones were read by immunoSEQ multiplex PCR, and TCRdb kept only the in-frame ones, dropping some. The table has 150,000 or so clones, about 88% seen once. J is TRBJ1-2 and V is TRBV30; D gene ambiguous. The TCR sequence derives from a woman aged 18-35 years in good health and CMV-seropositive. Material: PBMCs. The CDR3 region has the DNA TGTGCCTGGAGCCTGTGGGCTTCTAACTATGGCTACACCTTC. It specifies CAWSLWASNYGYTF.